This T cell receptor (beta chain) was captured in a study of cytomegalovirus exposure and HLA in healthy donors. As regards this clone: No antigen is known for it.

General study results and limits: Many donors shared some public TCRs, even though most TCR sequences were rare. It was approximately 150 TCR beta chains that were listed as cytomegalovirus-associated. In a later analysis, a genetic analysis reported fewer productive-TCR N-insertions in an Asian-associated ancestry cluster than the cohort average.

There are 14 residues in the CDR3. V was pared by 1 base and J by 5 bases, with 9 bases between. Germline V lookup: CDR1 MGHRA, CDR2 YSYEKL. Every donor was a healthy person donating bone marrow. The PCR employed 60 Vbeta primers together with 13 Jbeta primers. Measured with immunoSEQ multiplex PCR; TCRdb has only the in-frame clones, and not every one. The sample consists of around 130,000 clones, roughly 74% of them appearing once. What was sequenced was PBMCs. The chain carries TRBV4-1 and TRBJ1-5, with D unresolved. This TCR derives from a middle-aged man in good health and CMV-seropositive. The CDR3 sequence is CASSQVTPDQPQHF. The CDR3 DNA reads TGCGCCAGCAGCCAAGTGACACCTGATCAGCCCCAGCATTTT.